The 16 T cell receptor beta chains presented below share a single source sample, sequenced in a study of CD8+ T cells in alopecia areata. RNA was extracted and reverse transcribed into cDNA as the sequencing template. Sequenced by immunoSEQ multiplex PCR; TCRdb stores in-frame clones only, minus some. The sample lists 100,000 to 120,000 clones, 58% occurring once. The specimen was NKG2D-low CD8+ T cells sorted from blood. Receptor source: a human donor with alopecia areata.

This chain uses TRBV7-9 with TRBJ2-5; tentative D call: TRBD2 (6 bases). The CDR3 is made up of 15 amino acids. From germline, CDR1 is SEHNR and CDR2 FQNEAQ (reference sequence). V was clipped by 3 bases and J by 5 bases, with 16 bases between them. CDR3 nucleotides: TGTGCCAGCAGCTTCCGGGACTTCACCTCGGAGACCCAGTACTTC. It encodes CASSFRDFTSETQYF.

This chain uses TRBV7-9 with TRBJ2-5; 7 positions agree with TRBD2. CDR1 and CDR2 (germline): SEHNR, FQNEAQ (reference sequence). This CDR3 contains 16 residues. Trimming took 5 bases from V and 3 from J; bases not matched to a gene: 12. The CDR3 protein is CASSTLKGTTEETQYF. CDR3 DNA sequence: TGTGCCAGCAGCACACTAAAAGGGACTACCGAAGAGACCCAGTACTTC.

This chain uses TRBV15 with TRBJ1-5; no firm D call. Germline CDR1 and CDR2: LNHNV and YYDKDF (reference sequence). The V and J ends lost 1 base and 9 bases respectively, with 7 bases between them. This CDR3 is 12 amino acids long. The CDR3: CATSRVLAPQHF. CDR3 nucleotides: TGTGCCACCAGCAGAGTCCTGGCGCCCCAGCATTTT.

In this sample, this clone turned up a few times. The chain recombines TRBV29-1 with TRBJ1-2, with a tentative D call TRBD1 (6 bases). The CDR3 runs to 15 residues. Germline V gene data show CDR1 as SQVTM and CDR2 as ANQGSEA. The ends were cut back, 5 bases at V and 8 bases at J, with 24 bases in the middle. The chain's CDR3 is CSVPRLGRGLVGYTF. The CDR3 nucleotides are TGCAGCGTTCCCCGGCTGGGCAGGGGTTTGGTGGGCTACACCTTC.

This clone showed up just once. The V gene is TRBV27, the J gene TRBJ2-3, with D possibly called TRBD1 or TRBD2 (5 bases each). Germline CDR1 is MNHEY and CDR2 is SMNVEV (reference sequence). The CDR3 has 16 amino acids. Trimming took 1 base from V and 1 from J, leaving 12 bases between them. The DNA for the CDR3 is TGTGCCAGCAGTTTATTGAGGGTAGGGGGCACAGATACGCAGTATTTT. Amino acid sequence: CASSLLRVGGTDTQYF.

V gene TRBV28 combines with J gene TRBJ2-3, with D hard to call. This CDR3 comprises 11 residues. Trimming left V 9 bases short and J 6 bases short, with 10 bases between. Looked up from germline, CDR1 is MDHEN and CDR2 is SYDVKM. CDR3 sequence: CASSVVDTQYF. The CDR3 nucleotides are TGTGCCAGTTCCGTTGTTGATACGCAGTATTTT.

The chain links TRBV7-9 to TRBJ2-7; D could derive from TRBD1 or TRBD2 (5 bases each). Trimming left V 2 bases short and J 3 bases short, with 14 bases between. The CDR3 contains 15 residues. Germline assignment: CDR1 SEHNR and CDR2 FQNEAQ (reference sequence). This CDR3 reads CASSLPSGTRYEQYF. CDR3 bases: TGTGCCAGCAGCTTACCAAGTGGGACCCGCTACGAGCAGTACTTC. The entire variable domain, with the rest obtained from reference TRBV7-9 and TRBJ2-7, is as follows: DTGVSQNPRHKITKRGQNVTFRCDPISEHNRLYWYRQTLGQGPEFLTYFQNEAQLEKSRLLSDRFSAERPKGSFSTLEIQRTEQGDSAMYLCASSLPSGTRYEQYFGPGTRLTVT.

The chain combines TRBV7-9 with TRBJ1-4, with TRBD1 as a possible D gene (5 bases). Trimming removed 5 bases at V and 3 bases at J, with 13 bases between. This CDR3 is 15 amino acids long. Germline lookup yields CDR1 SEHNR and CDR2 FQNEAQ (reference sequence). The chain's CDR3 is CASSPAGRPNEKLFF. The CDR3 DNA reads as TGTGCCAGCAGCCCGGCAGGGAGGCCTAATGAAAAACTGTTTTTT. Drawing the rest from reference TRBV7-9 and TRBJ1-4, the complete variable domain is DTGVSQNPRHKITKRGQNVTFRCDPISEHNRLYWYRQTLGQGPEFLTYFQNEAQLEKSRLLSDRFSAERPKGSFSTLEIQRTEQGDSAMYLCASSPAGRPNEKLFFGSGTQLSVL.

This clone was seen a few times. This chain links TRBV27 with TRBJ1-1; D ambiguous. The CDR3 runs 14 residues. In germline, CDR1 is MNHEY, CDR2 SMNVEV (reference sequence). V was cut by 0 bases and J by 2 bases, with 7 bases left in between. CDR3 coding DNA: TGTGCCAGCAGTTTATCTGATACCAACACTGAAGCTTTCTTT. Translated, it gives CASSLSDTNTEAFF.

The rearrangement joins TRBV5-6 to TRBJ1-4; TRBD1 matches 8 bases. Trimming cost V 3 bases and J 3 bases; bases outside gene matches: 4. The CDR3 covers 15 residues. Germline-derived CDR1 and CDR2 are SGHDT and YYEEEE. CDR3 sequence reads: CASSSTGAPNEKLFF. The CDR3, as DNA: TGTGCCAGCAGCTCGACAGGGGCGCCTAATGAAAAACTGTTTTTT.

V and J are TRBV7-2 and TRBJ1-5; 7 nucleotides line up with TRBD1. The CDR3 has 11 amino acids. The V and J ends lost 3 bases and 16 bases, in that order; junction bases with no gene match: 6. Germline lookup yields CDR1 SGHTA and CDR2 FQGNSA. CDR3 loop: CASSFGTEFHF. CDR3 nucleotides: TGTGCCAGCAGCTTCGGGACAGAGTTTCATTTT.

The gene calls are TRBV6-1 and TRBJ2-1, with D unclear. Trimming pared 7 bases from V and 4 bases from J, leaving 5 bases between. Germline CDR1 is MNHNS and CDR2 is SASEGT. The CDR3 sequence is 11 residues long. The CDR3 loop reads CASMWYNEQFF. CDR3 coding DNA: TGTGCCAGCATGTGGTACAATGAGCAGTTCTTC.

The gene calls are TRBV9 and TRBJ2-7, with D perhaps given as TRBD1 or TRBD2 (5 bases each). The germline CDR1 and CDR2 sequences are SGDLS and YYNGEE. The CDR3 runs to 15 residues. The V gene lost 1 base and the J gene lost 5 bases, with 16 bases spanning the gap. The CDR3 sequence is CASSVSGGPIDEQYF. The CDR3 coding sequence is TGTGCCAGCAGCGTAAGTGGGGGACCCATCGACGAGCAGTACTTC.

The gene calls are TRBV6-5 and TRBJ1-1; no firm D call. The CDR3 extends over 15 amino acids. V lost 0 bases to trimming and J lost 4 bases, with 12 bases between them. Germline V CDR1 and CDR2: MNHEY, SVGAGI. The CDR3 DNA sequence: TGTGCCAGCAGTTACTCGAAAACTCTTGGCACTGAAGCTTTCTTT. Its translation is CASSYSKTLGTEAFF.

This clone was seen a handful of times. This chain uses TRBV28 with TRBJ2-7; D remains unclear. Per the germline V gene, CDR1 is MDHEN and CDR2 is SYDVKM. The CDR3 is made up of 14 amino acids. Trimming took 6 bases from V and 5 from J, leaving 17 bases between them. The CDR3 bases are TGTGCCAGCAGCCGTAGAAGAGTGTTCCACGAGCAGTACTTC. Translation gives CASSRRRVFHEQYF.

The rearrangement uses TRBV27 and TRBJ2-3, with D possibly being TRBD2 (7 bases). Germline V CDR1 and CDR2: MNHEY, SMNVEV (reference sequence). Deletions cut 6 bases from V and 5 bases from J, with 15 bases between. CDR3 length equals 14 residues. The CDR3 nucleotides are TGTGCCAGCAGGAAAGGGGGGGGACGAGATACGCAGTATTTT. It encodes CASRKGGGRDTQYF.